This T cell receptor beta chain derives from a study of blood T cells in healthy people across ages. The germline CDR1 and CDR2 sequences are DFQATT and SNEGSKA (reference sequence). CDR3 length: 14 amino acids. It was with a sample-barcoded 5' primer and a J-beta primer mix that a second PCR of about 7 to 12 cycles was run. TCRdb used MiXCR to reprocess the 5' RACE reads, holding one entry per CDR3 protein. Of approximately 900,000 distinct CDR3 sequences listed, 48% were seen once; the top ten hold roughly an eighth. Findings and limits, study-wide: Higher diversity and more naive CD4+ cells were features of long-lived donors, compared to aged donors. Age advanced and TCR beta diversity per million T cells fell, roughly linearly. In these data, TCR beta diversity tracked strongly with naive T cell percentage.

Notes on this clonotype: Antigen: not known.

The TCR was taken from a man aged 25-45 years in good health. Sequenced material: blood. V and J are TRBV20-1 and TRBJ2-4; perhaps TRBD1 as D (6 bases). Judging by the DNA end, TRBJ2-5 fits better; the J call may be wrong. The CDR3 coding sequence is TGCAGTGCTCCCCTCCCCTACAGGGCAGAGACCCAGTACTTC. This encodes CSAPLPYRAETQYF.